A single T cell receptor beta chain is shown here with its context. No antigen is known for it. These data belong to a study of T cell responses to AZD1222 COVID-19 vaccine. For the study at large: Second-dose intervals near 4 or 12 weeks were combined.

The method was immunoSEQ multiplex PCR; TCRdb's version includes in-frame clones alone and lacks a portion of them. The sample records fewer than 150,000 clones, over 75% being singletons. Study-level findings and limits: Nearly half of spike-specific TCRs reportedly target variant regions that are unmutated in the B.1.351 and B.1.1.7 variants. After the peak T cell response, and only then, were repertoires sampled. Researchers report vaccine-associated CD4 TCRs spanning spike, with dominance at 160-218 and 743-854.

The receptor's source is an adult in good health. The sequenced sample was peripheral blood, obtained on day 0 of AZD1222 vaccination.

CDR3 protein: CASSIGNTGELFF. The CDR3 DNA sequence: TGCGCCAGCAGCATAGGGAACACCGGGGAGCTGTTTTTT. J is TRBJ2-2 and V is TRBV5-1; D remains ambiguous. Between the trimmed V and J ends, which lost 4 bases and 1 base, there was a span of 5 bases. Germline loops: CDR1 SGHRS, CDR2 YFSETQ. The CDR3 totals 13 residues.